The 20 T cell receptor beta chains reported below all come from one sample, sequenced in a study of T cell changes during pregnancy in multiple sclerosis. This table comes from immunoSEQ multiplex PCR, and its TCRdb copy is limited to in-frame clones, with some not included. Counted here are roughly 57,000 clones, about 90% occurring once; the ten biggest clones make up about 0.6%. This specimen was CD4+ T cells from peripheral blood mononuclear cells, taken after pregnancy. All receptors come from a female donor with multiple sclerosis, enrolled in a pregnancy study.

The V and J genes are TRBV6-6 and TRBJ2-7; D is perhaps TRBD1 (5 bases). CDR1 MNHNY and CDR2 SVGAGI come from the germline V gene (reference sequence). The CDR3 runs 12 residues. The ends were cut back, 5 bases at V and 4 bases at J, with 9 bases in the middle. CDR3 sequence: CASSGHLYEQYF. DNA of the CDR3: TGTGCCAGCAGTGGACACTTGTACGAGCAGTACTTC.

The DNA of the CDR3 is TGTGCCAGCAGCTTAGAGTCGGTTCAAGAGACCCAGTACTTC. This codes for CASSLESVQETQYF. V usage is TRBV7-8 and J usage is TRBJ2-5; D is unclear. Germline values: CDR1 SGHVS, CDR2 FQNEAQ. The CDR3 has 14 residues. V was clipped by 1 base and J by 2 bases, with 8 bases between them.

The chain has TRBV5-1 and TRBJ2-2, with a weak D call TRBD1 (5 bases). The CDR3 covers 16 residues. V was trimmed by 4 bases and J by 4 bases, leaving 17 bases between them. Germline V gene lookup returns CDR1 SGHRS and CDR2 YFSETQ. This CDR3 is CASSRGDSLSTGELFF. The DNA of the CDR3 is TGCGCCAGCAGCAGGGGTGACAGCCTGAGCACCGGGGAGCTGTTTTTT.

The V and J genes are TRBV29-1 and TRBJ2-7; D ambiguous. Looked up from germline, CDR1 is SQVTM and CDR2 is ANQGSEA. The CDR3 is made up of 12 amino acids. V lost 4 bases, J lost 2 bases, and 9 bases lay in between. CDR3 nucleotides: TGCAGCGTTGCTTGGCAGACCTACGAGCAGTACTTC. Its protein product is CSVAWQTYEQYF.

This sequence joins TRBV5-6 and TRBJ1-2; 8 bases are shared with TRBD1. The ends lost 2 bases at V and 10 bases at J; junction bases unmatched: 7. The CDR3 covers 13 residues. The germline CDR1 and CDR2 sequences are SGHDT and YYEEEE. This CDR3 reads CASSFRHRGDYTF. As DNA, the CDR3 is TGTGCCAGCAGCTTCAGGCACAGGGGGGACTACACCTTC.

Concerning this clone itself: One junction end disagrees with the germline gene, perhaps due to a read error. The rearrangement joins TRBV29-1 to TRBJ1-2, with D perhaps TRBD1 (5 bases). Germline CDR1 and CDR2: SQVTM and ANQGSEA. The CDR3 covers 13 residues. The DNA of the CDR3 is TGCAGCGTGGAAGGGCGCCCAGGGAGGGGCTACACCTTC. Its protein is CSVEGRPGRGYTF.

V and J are TRBV7-2 and TRBJ2-7; the match to TRBD2 covers 9 bases. V was clipped by 5 bases and J by 5 bases; unmatched bases: 10. The germline gives CDR1 SGHTA, CDR2 FQGNSA. The CDR3 runs to 15 residues. The CDR3 DNA reads TGTGCCAGCAGCCCCAAGCTAGCGGGGCCCCACGAGCAGTACTTC. Amino acids: CASSPKLAGPHEQYF.

The chain recombines TRBV18 with TRBJ1-2, with 9 nucleotides matching TRBD1. The V gene's germline CDR1 is KGHSH and CDR2 LQKENI. CDR3 length: 14 residues. Losses at the gene ends were 4 bases for V and 2 bases for J; bases not matched to a gene: 2. The CDR3 DNA sequence: TGTGCCAGCTCACAAGGGACAGGGAACTATGGCTACACCTTC. Its protein is CASSQGTGNYGYTF.

The sample holds one count of this clone. V usage is TRBV29-1 and J usage is TRBJ2-4; 9 nucleotides align to TRBD1. The germline gives CDR1 SQVTM, CDR2 ANQGSEA. Germline trimming cut 7 bases from V and 0 bases from J; bases unmatched to any gene: 4. The CDR3 length is 14 residues. In nucleotides, the CDR3 is TGCAGCGCCGGGACAGGGCTAGCCAAAAACATTCAGTACTTC. Translating it yields CSAGTGLAKNIQYF.

The chain combines TRBV6-1 with TRBJ2-7; 8 nucleotides agree with TRBD1. The CDR3 has 14 residues. The J segment lost 2 bases and the V segment lost 5 bases, leaving 5 bases of the junction unmatched. Germline V gene data show CDR1 as MNHNS and CDR2 as SASEGT. The CDR3 bases are TGTGCCAGCAGTCGGCAGGGGGCTACCTACGAGCAGTACTTC. Protein sequence: CASSRQGATYEQYF.

V is TRBV7-2 and J is TRBJ2-7, with D maybe TRBD1 (6 bases). The CDR3 is made up of 15 amino acids. V dropped 6 bases and J dropped 7 bases, with 22 bases sitting between them. Germline V CDR1 and CDR2: SGHTA, FQGNSA. The DNA for the CDR3 is TGTGCCAGCAGGGTGCAGGGGACCACTTGGGGGGAGCAGTACTTC. Translation gives CASRVQGTTWGEQYF.

This chain links TRBV9 with TRBJ2-1; weak D call: TRBD1 (5 bases). Trimming shortened V by 5 bases and J by 9 bases, and 18 bases separated the two germline ends. Germline V gene data show CDR1 as SGDLS and CDR2 as YYNGEE. This CDR3 has 14 residues. The CDR3 is CASRQGVRLGEQFF. CDR3 in DNA: TGTGCCAGCAGGCAGGGTGTTCGACTGGGTGAGCAGTTCTTC.

This clone has just a few counts. The genes are TRBV27 and TRBJ2-2; 15 bases fit TRBD2. Germline trimming cut 6 bases from V and 4 bases from J; bases unmatched to any gene: 6. Germline assignment: CDR1 MNHEY and CDR2 SMNVEV (reference sequence). The CDR3 has 17 amino acids. CDR3 residues: CASRRGLAGGRTGELFF. CDR3 coding DNA: TGTGCCAGCAGGCGTGGACTAGCGGGGGGGCGCACCGGGGAGCTGTTTTTT.

The CDR3 here is CASTFQVTDTEAFF. DNA of the CDR3: TGTGCCAGCACTTTTCAGGTCACAGACACTGAAGCTTTCTTT. This chain uses TRBV6-1 with TRBJ1-1; D gene ambiguous. The CDR3 is made up of 14 amino acids. Germline CDR1 is MNHNS and CDR2 is SASEGT. The ends were cut back, 7 bases at V and 3 bases at J, with 15 bases in the middle.

The V and J genes are TRBV5-4 and TRBJ2-7, with D unresolved. Trimming stripped 0 bases from V and 1 base from J, with 8 bases between. This CDR3 is 14 amino acids long. CDR1 and CDR2 from the germline V gene are SGHNT and YYREEE (reference sequence). This chain's CDR3 is CASSLAHGSYEQYF. CDR3 DNA: TGTGCCAGCAGCTTGGCTCACGGTTCCTACGAGCAGTACTTC.

The chain carries TRBV10-3 and TRBJ2-1, with D perhaps matching TRBD2 (7 bases). CDR1 and CDR2 from the germline V gene are ENHRY and SYGVKD. V was pared by 6 bases and J by 3 bases, with 15 bases between. The CDR3 is made up of 15 amino acids. The CDR3 region has the DNA TGTGCCATCAGGAGGGGGGGGGAGGGCTACAATGAGCAGTTCTTC. Translation: CAIRRGGEGYNEQFF.

V gene TRBV5-6 combines with J gene TRBJ2-5; 10 nucleotides align to TRBD1. From germline, CDR1 is SGHDT and CDR2 YYEEEE. The V segment lost 4 bases and the J segment 5 bases; nucleotides outside the gene matches: 14. There are 17 residues in the CDR3. CDR3 nucleotides: TGTGCCAGCAGCCGTTCCCCCGGGACAGGGGTTGGGGAGACCCAGTACTTC. Translation gives CASSRSPGTGVGETQYF.

This sequence joins TRBV6-5 and TRBJ1-2, with unresolved D. The germline V gene has CDR1 MNHEY and CDR2 SVGAGI. Trimming left V 8 bases short and J 3 bases short, with 10 bases between. The CDR3 has 12 amino acids. CDR3 bases: TGTGCCAGCCACGGGTCTTACTATGGCTACACCTTC. This translates into CASHGSYYGYTF.

This rearrangement joins TRBV5-4 to TRBJ2-1, with 9 bases matching TRBD1. The germline V gene has CDR1 SGHNT and CDR2 YYREEE (reference sequence). J was trimmed by 5 bases and V by 0 bases; bases with no gene match: 3. This CDR3 region has 15 residues. Written as DNA, the CDR3 is TGTGCCAGCAGCTTGGAACAGGGGGCAGACAATGAGCAGTTCTTC. It specifies CASSLEQGADNEQFF.

The chain is built from TRBV6-5 and TRBJ2-2; 9 positions match TRBD1. The CDR3 loop spans 15 amino acids. Losses at the gene ends were 6 bases for V and 6 bases for J; bases not matched to a gene: 8. Germline CDR1 MNHEY, CDR2 SVGAGI. The CDR3 loop reads CASSQTRQGAGELFF. The CDR3 bases are TGTGCCAGCAGCCAAACCCGACAGGGGGCCGGGGAGCTGTTTTTT.